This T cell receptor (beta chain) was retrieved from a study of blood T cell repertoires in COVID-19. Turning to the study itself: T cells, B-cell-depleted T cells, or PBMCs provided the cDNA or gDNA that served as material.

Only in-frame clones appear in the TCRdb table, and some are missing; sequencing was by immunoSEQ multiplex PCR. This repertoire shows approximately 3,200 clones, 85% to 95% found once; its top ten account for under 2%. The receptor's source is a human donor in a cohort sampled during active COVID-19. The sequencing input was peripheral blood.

The CDR3 coding sequence is TGTGCCAGCACCCAAGACAGACAAGAGACCCAGTACTTC. Amino acids: CASTQDRQETQYF. The chain recombines TRBV5-6 with TRBJ2-5, with a tentative D call TRBD1 (5 bases). The length of the CDR3 is 13 residues. The ends were cut back, 6 bases at V and 2 bases at J, with 11 bases in the middle. Germline-derived CDR1 and CDR2 are SGHDT and YYEEEE. The full variable domain, its missing parts supplied by reference TRBV5-6 and TRBJ2-5, is DAGVTQSPTHLIKTRGQQVTLRCSPKSGHDTVSWYQQALGQGPQFIFQYYEEEERQRGNFPDRFSGHQFPNYSSELNVNALLLGDSALYLCASTQDRQETQYFGPGTRLLVL.